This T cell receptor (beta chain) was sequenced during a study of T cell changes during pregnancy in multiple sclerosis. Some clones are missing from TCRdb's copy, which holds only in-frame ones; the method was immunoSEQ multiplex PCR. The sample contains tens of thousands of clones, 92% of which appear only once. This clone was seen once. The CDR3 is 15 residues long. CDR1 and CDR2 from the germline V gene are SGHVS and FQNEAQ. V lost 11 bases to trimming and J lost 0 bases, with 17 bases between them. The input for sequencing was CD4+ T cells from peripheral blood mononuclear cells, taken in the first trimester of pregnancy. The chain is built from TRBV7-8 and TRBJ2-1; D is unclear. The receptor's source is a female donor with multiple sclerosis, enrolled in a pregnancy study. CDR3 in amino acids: CAVEAGPSSYNEQFF. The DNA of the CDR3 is TGTGCCGTTGAGGCTGGCCCAAGCTCCTACAATGAGCAGTTCTTC.